The 14 T cell receptor beta chains given below trace back to one sample, sequenced in a study of technical replicates of blood from several donors. TCRdb's table, derived via immunoSEQ multiplex PCR, lists solely in-frame clones and lacks some. The profile shows roughly 81,000 clones, approximately 86% of them singletons. The sequencing input was PBMCs. The receptors come from a human donor in good health. Some clones in this sample may be carry-over from other donors' samples.

The V and J genes are TRBV27 and TRBJ1-5; D might be TRBD1 (5 bases). The CDR3 is made up of 15 amino acids. The V gene's germline CDR1 is MNHEY and CDR2 SMNVEV (reference sequence). The V end lost 4 bases, the J end lost 6 bases, and 16 bases lay between the germline ends. The CDR3: CASSYGAGRGQPQHF. CDR3 sequence (DNA): TGTGCCAGCAGTTATGGGGCAGGGAGGGGTCAGCCCCAGCATTTT.

The genes are TRBV19 and TRBJ2-1; D perhaps matches TRBD2 (6 bases). Germline V gene data show CDR1 as LNHDA and CDR2 as SQIVND (reference sequence). The V and J ends lost 5 bases and 0 bases respectively, with 14 bases between them. The CDR3 contains 16 residues. The CDR3 protein is CASSDGGLSSYNEQFF. The CDR3 coding sequence is TGTGCCAGTAGTGACGGGGGTCTAAGCTCCTACAATGAGCAGTTCTTC.

The rearrangement uses TRBV7-9 and TRBJ2-7, with 8 positions matching TRBD1. The CDR3 runs to 13 residues. Germline-derived CDR1 and CDR2 are SEHNR and FQNEAQ (reference sequence). With 6 bases clipped from V and 4 bases from J, the junction kept 5 bases outside the gene matches. The CDR3 nucleotides read TGTGCCAGCAGAGGACAGGGCGGGTACGAGCAGTACTTC. Translating it yields CASRGQGGYEQYF.

This chain uses TRBV11-2 with TRBJ2-2; D is unclear. Germline V gene sequence: CDR1 SGHAT, CDR2 FQNNGV. The CDR3 spans 14 residues. Trimming shortened V by 0 bases and J by 6 bases, and 8 bases separated the two germline ends. This CDR3 reads CASSLDFPSGELFF. The CDR3 DNA is TGTGCCAGCAGCTTAGACTTCCCCTCCGGGGAGCTGTTTTTT.

V usage is TRBV4-2 and J usage is TRBJ1-5; D unresolved. V was shortened by 0 bases and J by 1 base, with 13 bases between the two germline ends. The CDR3 runs 17 residues. Germline V gives CDR1 LGHNA, CDR2 YNFKEQ. DNA for the CDR3: TGTGCCAGCAGCCAAGAAGGTGGGCCTCAAAGCAATCAGCCCCAGCATTTT. Its protein product is CASSQEGGPQSNQPQHF.

The J gene is TRBJ2-5, the V gene TRBV5-1; no reliable D call. The CDR3 has 13 residues. V gave up 1 base and J gave up 3 bases, with 7 bases separating them. The germline CDR1 and CDR2 sequences are SGHRS and YFSETQ. CDR3 amino acids: CASSLLVEETQYF. The CDR3, as DNA: TGCGCCAGCAGCTTGTTGGTAGAAGAGACCCAGTACTTC.

This rearrangement joins TRBV7-2 to TRBJ2-5; TRBD1 is a possible D gene (6 bases). Germline V lookup: CDR1 SGHTA, CDR2 FQGNSA. The CDR3 has 15 residues. V was pared by 0 bases and J by 2 bases, with 10 bases between. The CDR3 is CASSLADRTQETQYF. In nucleotides, the CDR3 is TGTGCCAGCAGCTTAGCGGACAGAACGCAAGAGACCCAGTACTTC.

The chain carries TRBV11-2 and TRBJ2-2; 7 bases align to TRBD1. The CDR3 is 14 residues long. The J segment lost 7 bases and the V segment lost 5 bases, leaving 7 bases of the junction unmatched. Germline CDR1 is SGHAT and CDR2 is FQNNGV. CDR3 DNA sequence: TGTGCCAGCAGCGCCCAACAGGGGCTCGGGGAGCTGTTTTTT. Its protein is CASSAQQGLGELFF.

The V gene is TRBV5-5, the J gene TRBJ1-2, with 7 bases aligning to TRBD1. Germline V gene sequence: CDR1 SGHKS, CDR2 YYEKEE (reference sequence). This CDR3 has 15 amino acids. J was trimmed by 7 bases and V by 5 bases; bases with no gene match: 14. CDR3: CASRVDATSGGGYTF. The CDR3 DNA is TGTGCCAGCAGGGTGGACGCTACCTCAGGGGGTGGCTACACCTTC.

This chain joins TRBV5-1 and TRBJ1-1; 8 positions match TRBD1. The CDR3 contains 13 residues. The V gene's germline CDR1 is SGHRS and CDR2 YFSETQ. V shed 2 bases and J 4 bases; nucleotides not matched to a gene: 1. This CDR3 is CASSLTGGTEAFF. The CDR3 region has the DNA TGCGCCAGCAGCTTAACAGGGGGCACTGAAGCTTTCTTT. Full variable domain (rest looked up from reference TRBV5-1 and TRBJ1-1): KAGVTQTPRYLIKTRGQQVTLSCSPISGHRSVSWYQQTPGQGLQFLFEYFSETQRNKGNFPGRFSGRQFSNSRSEMNVSTLELGDSALYLCASSLTGGTEAFFGQGTRLTVV.

The chain has TRBV5-1 and TRBJ2-7, with TRBD1 matching over 8 bases. Germline trimming cut 0 bases from V and 6 bases from J; bases unmatched to any gene: 5. This CDR3 has 14 residues. Germline assignment: CDR1 SGHRS and CDR2 YFSETQ. This chain's CDR3 is CASSLGTGSVEQYF. The CDR3, as DNA: TGCGCCAGCAGCTTGGGGACAGGGTCGGTCGAGCAGTACTTC.

V gene TRBV5-6 combines with J gene TRBJ1-2; a weak D match, TRBD1 (6 bases). The CDR3 spans 16 residues. The germline V gene encodes CDR1 SGHDT and CDR2 YYEEEE. V lost 4 bases and J lost 4, with 20 bases in between. CDR3 region: CASSPGDRHKGYGYTF. The DNA of the CDR3 is TGTGCCAGCAGCCCGGGCGACAGGCACAAGGGCTATGGCTACACCTTC.

This chain links TRBV7-2 with TRBJ2-7, with TRBD2 matching over 7 bases. The CDR3 sequence is 14 residues long. Germline-derived CDR1 and CDR2 are SGHTA and FQGNSA. The V segment lost 5 bases and the J segment 2 bases; nucleotides outside the gene matches: 6. The CDR3 sequence: CASSPVGGTYEQYF. DNA for the CDR3: TGTGCCAGCAGCCCCGTGGGAGGGACCTACGAGCAGTACTTC.

This clone is a singleton in its sample. V and J are TRBV7-6 and TRBJ2-1; D is possibly TRBD2 (6 bases). The CDR3 runs to 14 residues. The V end was cut by 4 bases, the J end by 5 bases, with 12 bases between. Germline V CDR1 and CDR2: SGHVS, FNYEAQ. The CDR3 region is CASSSPGVDNEQFF. In DNA form, the CDR3 reads TGTGCCAGCAGCTCACCGGGGGTCGACAATGAGCAGTTCTTC. Based on the CDR3 plus reference TRBV7-6 and TRBJ2-1, the full variable domain is GAGVSQSPRYKVTKRGQDVALRCDPISGHVSLYWYRQALGQGPEFLTYFNYEAQQDKSGLPNDRFSAERPEGSISTLTIQRTEQRDSAMYRCASSSPGVDNEQFFGPGTRLTVL.